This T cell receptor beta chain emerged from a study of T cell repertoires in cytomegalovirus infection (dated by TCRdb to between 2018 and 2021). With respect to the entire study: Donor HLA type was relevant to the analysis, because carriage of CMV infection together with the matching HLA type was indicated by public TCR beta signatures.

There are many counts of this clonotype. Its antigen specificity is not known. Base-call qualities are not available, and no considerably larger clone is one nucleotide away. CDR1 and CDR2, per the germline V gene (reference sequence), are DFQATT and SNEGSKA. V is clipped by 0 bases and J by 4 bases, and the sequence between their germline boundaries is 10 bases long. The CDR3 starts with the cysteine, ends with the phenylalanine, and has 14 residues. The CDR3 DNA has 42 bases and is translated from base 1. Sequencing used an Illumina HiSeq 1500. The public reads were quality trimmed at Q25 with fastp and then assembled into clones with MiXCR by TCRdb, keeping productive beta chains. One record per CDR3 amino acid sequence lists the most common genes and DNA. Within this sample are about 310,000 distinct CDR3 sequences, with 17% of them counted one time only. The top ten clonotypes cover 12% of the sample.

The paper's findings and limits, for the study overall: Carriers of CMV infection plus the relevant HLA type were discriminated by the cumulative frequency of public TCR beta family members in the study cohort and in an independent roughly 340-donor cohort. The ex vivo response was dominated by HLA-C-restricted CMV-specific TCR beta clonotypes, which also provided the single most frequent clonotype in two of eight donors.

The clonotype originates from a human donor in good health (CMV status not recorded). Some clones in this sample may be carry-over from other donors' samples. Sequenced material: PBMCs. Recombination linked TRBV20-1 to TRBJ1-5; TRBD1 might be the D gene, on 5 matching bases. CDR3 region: CSARDQGLNQPQHF. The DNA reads TGCAGTGCTAGAGATCAGGGTCTAAATCAGCCCCAGCATTTT.